This T cell receptor (beta chain) came from a study of shared clonotypes between healthy human individuals. For this clone: Its antigen remains unidentified.

Original data processing: Filtering differed because ImmunoSEQ produced junction-only sequences that carried no quality scores. TCRdb's copy holds only in-frame clones and misses some; the assay was immunoSEQ multiplex PCR. That table supplies the V and J calls and clone size; D and trimming were determined from the DNA. The repertoire holds roughly 660,000 clones, with about nine tenths as singletons. Study-wide findings and caveats: Shared clonotypes: approximately 4.5% naive CD4, roughly 4% naive CD8, about 2.2% memory CD4, approximately 0.41% memory CD8. Represented diversity, genetic and exposure-history alike, was limited by few donors.

Sequencing input: memory CD8+ T cells from PBMCs. Sample subset: CD45RO+ cells pooled with CCR7-negative TemRA cells. This receptor was obtained from a man younger than 35 in good health. Some clones in this sample may be carry-over from other donors' samples.

The CDR3 DNA follows: TGCAGCGTTGAAGATTGGAGCCAGGGCTACACCTTC. Encoded protein: CSVEDWSQGYTF. J is TRBJ1-2 and V is TRBV29-1; D is unresolved. Trimming shortened V by 0 bases and J by 8 bases, and 10 bases separated the two germline ends. The CDR3 consists of 12 residues. The germline V gene encodes CDR1 SQVTM and CDR2 ANQGSEA.